This is a list of T cell receptor beta chains from one sample in a study of cytomegalovirus exposure and HLA in healthy donors. Assay used: immunoSEQ multiplex PCR; TCRdb lists only in-frame clones, some missing. The data show approximately 97,000 clones, approximately 77% seen once. Source material: PBMCs. The receptor set was obtained from a male donor in good health and CMV-seropositive. Each CDR3 is given with its conserved first and last residue. D genes are given only for firm matches. Clone size is shown for a subset of rows, as once, few, many or a class of expanded clone.

d_gene | j_gene | abundance | v_gene | CDR3aa | CDR3nt
TRBD2 | TRBJ2-1 | - | TRBV29-1 | CSVKGTSGNNEQFF | TGCAGCGTTAAAGGGACTAGCGGGAACAATGAGCAGTTCTTC
- | TRBJ2-4 | - | TRBV28 | CASRRSGSRDIQYF | TGTGCCAGCAGGCGATCAGGGTCAAGGGACATTCAGTACTTC
TRBD2 | TRBJ2-7 | - | TRBV7-2 | CASSSGGQRGSYEQYF | TGTGCCAGCAGCTCGGGGGGGCAGCGGGGTTCCTACGAGCAGTACTTC
TRBD2 | TRBJ2-3 | - | TRBV5-1 | CASSLAGGTDTQYF | TGCGCCAGCAGCTTAGCGGGAGGGACAGATACGCAGTATTTT
TRBD2 | TRBJ2-3 | - | TRBV7-6 | CASSFRETSGSYSDTQYF | TGTGCCAGCAGCTTTCGTGAGACTAGCGGGTCATATTCAGATACGCAGTATTTT
- | TRBJ2-1 | - | TRBV2 | CASSEEGGEYNEQFF | TGTGCCAGCAGTGAAGAGGGGGGGGAATACAATGAGCAGTTCTTC
TRBD2 | TRBJ2-7 | - | TRBV7-2 | CASSLNGRAYEQYF | TGTGCCAGCAGCTTAAACGGGAGGGCCTACGAGCAGTACTTC
TRBD1 | TRBJ2-3 | few | TRBV2 | CASSEAGQGFDTQYF | TGTGCCAGCAGTGAAGCGGGACAGGGCTTTGATACGCAGTATTTT
- | TRBJ2-1 | - | TRBV7-8 | CASSQYPLGEQFF | TGTGCCAGCAGCCAGTACCCTCTTGGTGAGCAGTTCTTC
TRBD1 | TRBJ1-4 | - | TRBV19 | CASSDGQAINEKLFF | TGTGCCAGTAGTGATGGACAGGCTATTAATGAAAAACTGTTTTTT
TRBD1 | TRBJ1-1 | - | TRBV28 | CASSSLGQPTNTEAFF | TGTGCCAGCAGTTCCCTGGGACAGCCGACGAACACTGAAGCTTTCTTT
- | TRBJ2-3 | - | TRBV7-2 | CASSLVGLSTDTQYF | TGTGCCAGCAGCTTAGTGGGGCTTTCAACAGATACGCAGTATTTT
TRBD1 | TRBJ1-2 | - | TRBV7-9 | CASSFTGGTYGYTF | TGTGCCAGCAGCTTCACAGGGGGCACCTATGGCTACACCTTC
TRBD2 | TRBJ2-1 | - | TRBV5-1 | CASRGSVPGLAGVRSYNEQFF | TGCGCCAGCAGGGGGTCCGTCCCGGGACTAGCGGGAGTAAGGTCCTACAATGAGCAGTTCTTC
- | TRBJ2-1 | once | TRBV6-5 | CASSYESSRYNEQFF | TGTGCCAGCAGTTACGAGAGCTCCCGATACAATGAGCAGTTCTTC
TRBD2 | TRBJ2-7 | - | TRBV6-5 | CASSTLFGGYEQYF | TGTGCCAGCAGTACCCTCTTCGGGGGGTACGAGCAGTACTTC
- | TRBJ2-7 | few | TRBV10-3 | CAISFQAYEQYF | TGTGCCATCAGTTTTCAGGCCTACGAGCAGTACTTC